Sequencing of this T cell receptor (beta chain) was carried out in a study of identifying expanded T cells in peripheral blood. Whole-study results and caveats: Roughly two-week clone count variance significantly increased as total template count grew.

A note on this clone: Its target is unknown.

Assay: immunoSEQ multiplex PCR; the TCRdb copy retains only in-frame clones and omits some. The sample contains about 90,000 clones, 75% to 90% of which appear only once. Healthy donors had no documented immune events, such as infections, while sampled. J lost 4 bases, V lost 5 bases, and 6 bases had no gene match. The CDR3 sequence is 15 residues long. From germline, CDR1 is SGHTA and CDR2 FQGNSA. The clonotype comes from a person aged 18 to 75 in good health. V usage is TRBV7-2 and J usage is TRBJ2-3; TRBD2 agrees at 10 bases. The sample consisted of blood. The CDR3: CASSVSGGRADTQYF. The DNA for the CDR3 is TGTGCCAGCAGCGTTAGCGGGGGGCGCGCAGATACGCAGTATTTT. The whole variable domain, remainder taken from reference TRBV7-2 and TRBJ2-3, is GAGVSQSPSNKVTEKGKDVELRCDPISGHTALYWYRQSLGQGLEFLIYFQGNSAPDKSGLPSDRFSAERTGGSVSTLTIQRTQQEDSAVYLCASSVSGGRADTQYFGPGTRLTVL.